This entry lists 27 T cell receptor beta chains sequenced from one sample in a study of Graves' ophthalmopathy and Graves' hyperthyroidism. Using RNA transcripts, the TCR beta CDR3 regions were amplified. HTBI primers primed a first-round RT-PCR, and a second-round multiplex PCR followed. TCRdb reprocessed the multiplex PCR reads with MiXCR, giving one entry per CDR3 protein. The sample has approximately 540,000 distinct CDR3 sequences; about two fifths are singletons. The sequenced material came from peripheral blood or thyroid tissue (not recorded which). The receptors were sampled from an adult man with Graves' hyperthyroidism.

Remarks on this clonotype: The junction does not match germline at one end; this may be a read error. This chain uses TRBV12-3 or TRBV12-4 with TRBJ1-4; 7 bases map to TRBD1. This CDR3 has 18 amino acids. The CDR3 DNA sequence: TGTGCCATCAGTGAGAGTTCGGGCAGGGGGAGCAAAGGTGAAAAACTGTTTTTT. This gives the protein CAISESSGRGSKGEKLFF.

This chain connects TRBV7-9 to TRBJ2-7; no firm D call. The CDR3 length is 13 residues. V lost 11 bases, J lost 3 bases, and 17 bases lay in between. Germline values: CDR1 SEHNR, CDR2 FQNEAQ (reference sequence). The CDR3 DNA reads TGTGCCTGGAGTGTACCCGGGTACTACGAGCAGTACTTC. It codes for CAWSVPGYYEQYF.

This clonotype was seen repeatedly, ten times or more. This chain uses TRBV14 with TRBJ2-2; the D is unclear. The V and J ends lost 0 bases and 5 bases respectively, with 7 bases between them. CDR3 length equals 14 residues. CDR1 SGHDN and CDR2 FVKESK come from the germline V gene. The CDR3 bases are TGTGCCAGCAGCCAAGACGTCAGAACCGGGGAGCTGTTTTTT. Amino acids: CASSQDVRTGELFF.

The chain is built from TRBV30 and TRBJ1-1; no clear D gene. This CDR3 comprises 14 residues. V was trimmed by 3 bases and J by 4 bases, leaving 15 bases between them. Germline V gene data show CDR1 as GTSNPN and CDR2 as SVGIG (reference sequence). This CDR3 is CAWSWAQPATEAFF. CDR3 nucleotides: TGTGCCTGGAGCTGGGCCCAACCGGCCACTGAAGCTTTCTTT.

In its sample, this clonotype was seen many times. The chain recombines TRBV6-5 with TRBJ2-7; D is possibly TRBD1 (5 bases). Trimming removed 5 bases from V and 0 bases from J, with 17 bases in between. The CDR3 runs 16 residues. The germline V gene encodes CDR1 MNHEY and CDR2 SVGAGI. In nucleotides, the CDR3 is TGTGCCAGCAGTGAAGTAAGGGGTCAGATCTCCTACGAGCAGTACTTC. Translation: CASSEVRGQISYEQYF.

This chain uses TRBV7-8 with TRBJ1-1; TRBD1 matches at 7 bases. This CDR3 has 15 amino acids. J was trimmed by 1 base and V by 6 bases; bases with no gene match: 8. Germline lookup yields CDR1 SGHVS and CDR2 FQNEAQ. This CDR3 is CASRGETGRNTEAFF. The CDR3 DNA sequence: TGTGCCAGCAGGGGGGAGACAGGGAGGAACACTGAAGCTTTCTTT.

The gene calls are TRBV12-5 and TRBJ2-5; D is uncertain. The CDR3 loop spans 13 amino acids. V lost 6 bases and J lost 3, with 11 bases in between. CDR1 is LGHNT, CDR2 FRNRAP, per germline. For the CDR3, the DNA is TGTGCTAGTGGAGACCGGTACAAAGAGACCCAGTACTTC. Amino acids: CASGDRYKETQYF.

This clonotype was seen a single time. The CDR3 sequence is CARSTRAQETQYF. DNA of the CDR3: TGTGCTAGATCCACGAGGGCCCAAGAGACCCAGTACTTC. This chain joins TRBV7-7 and TRBJ2-5, with D perhaps TRBD2 (5 bases). Germline V gene sequence: CDR1 SSHAT, CDR2 FNYEAQ (reference sequence). This CDR3 contains 13 residues.

This clonotype was counted only a few times. The chain employs TRBV10-3 and TRBJ2-7; maybe TRBD1 (5 bases). V shed 3 bases and J shed 7 bases, with 13 bases lying between them. The CDR3 is 13 amino acids. Germline V gene lookup returns CDR1 ENHRY and CDR2 SYGVKD. CDR3 sequence: CAISDTQGGEQYF. The CDR3 DNA is TGTGCCATCAGTGATACTCAGGGTGGGGAGCAGTACTTC.

Note on this clonotype: This may come from a read error, since a much larger clone is one base off. Here the CDR3 omits its conserved ending phenylalanine or tryptophan, so a read error is the likely source. The chain carries TRBV3-1 and TRBJ1-1; D is undetermined. The CDR3 consists of 14 residues. Trimming removed 4 bases at V and 4 bases at J, with 13 bases between. Germline V gives CDR1 LGHDT, CDR2 YNNKEL (reference sequence). The CDR3 sequence: CASSPPPFGTEAFL. CDR3 bases: TGTGCCAGCAGCCCCCCCCCGTTTGGCACTGAAGCTTTCCTT.

There are many counts of this clonotype. The V and J genes are TRBV19 and TRBJ1-2, with 7 positions matching TRBD1. Germline CDR1 LNHDA, CDR2 SQIVND (reference sequence). The CDR3 has 15 amino acids. Trimming cost V 6 bases and J 2 bases; bases outside gene matches: 9. The CDR3 region is CASSTTGFTNYGYTF. For the CDR3, the DNA is TGTGCCAGTAGCACGACAGGGTTTACCAACTATGGCTACACCTTC.

V gene TRBV10-3 combines with J gene TRBJ2-2, with D hard to call. Looked up from germline, CDR1 is ENHRY and CDR2 is SYGVKD. V dropped 3 bases and J dropped 2 bases, with 19 bases sitting between them. This CDR3 has 18 amino acids. The CDR3, as DNA: TGTGCCATCAGTGACACGCTTACAGCAATAACAAACACCGGGGAGCTGTTTTTT. Its protein is CAISDTLTAITNTGELFF.

This clonotype showed up many times. The rearrangement links TRBV24-1 to TRBJ2-2; no definite D call. This CDR3 is 13 amino acids long. The germline V gene encodes CDR1 KGHDR and CDR2 SFDVKD. V shed 0 bases and J shed 3 bases, with 1 base lying between them. The CDR3 sequence: CATSDLHTGELFF. The DNA for the CDR3 is TGTGCCACCAGTGATTTGCACACCGGGGAGCTGTTTTTT.

This clonotype showed up many times. V gene TRBV7-8 combines with J gene TRBJ2-7; TRBD1 aligns across 9 bases. CDR3 length: 14 residues. Germline trimming cut 4 bases from V and 3 bases from J; bases unmatched to any gene: 4. Germline V gene sequence: CDR1 SGHVS, CDR2 FQNEAQ. This chain's CDR3 is CASSSDRGVYEQYF. CDR3 sequence (DNA): TGTGCCAGCAGCTCGGACAGGGGTGTCTACGAGCAGTACTTC.

On this clonotype itself: A much larger clone differs from this one at a single base, so this may be a read error. The chain combines TRBV10-3 with TRBJ1-2; D call uncertain. Per germline, CDR1 ENHRY and CDR2 SYGVKD. The CDR3 runs 12 residues. CDR3 residues: CASSAERGGCTF. The CDR3 DNA sequence: TGTGCCAGCAGTGCCGAGCGAGGTGGCTGCACCTTC.

The CDR3 sequence: CASSFTRLSRGWETQYF. DNA for the CDR3: TGTGCCAGCAGCTTTACTCGACTTTCGCGGGGGTGGGAGACCCAGTACTTC. The chain uses TRBV7-6 and TRBJ2-5, with 7 bases lining up with TRBD2. There are 17 residues in the CDR3. V lost 3 bases, J lost 5 bases, and 15 bases stayed unmatched. Germline assignment: CDR1 SGHVS and CDR2 FNYEAQ.

In this sample, this clonotype turned up a few times. The chain employs TRBV4-2 and TRBJ2-7, with 7 bases aligning to TRBD2. Per germline, CDR1 LGHNA and CDR2 YNFKEQ. The ends lost 1 base at V and 3 bases at J; junction bases unmatched: 9. This CDR3 has 16 residues. CDR3 amino acids: CASSQADIAGGYEQYF. The CDR3 nucleotides read TGTGCCAGCAGCCAAGCCGACATAGCGGGCGGCTACGAGCAGTACTTC.

As concerns this clonotype: Lacking the conserved final phenylalanine or tryptophan, this CDR3 likely reflects a read error. It is unclear where the CDR3 begins or ends on the DNA, so no DNA is shown, and the CDR3 is as TCRdb lists it. V gene TRBV5-6 combines with J gene TRBJ1-1. The CDR3 totals 13 residues, both ends included. Germline CDR1 and CDR2: SGHDT and YYEEEE. CDR3: CASSLWVGTNLVY.

To note about this clonotype: An end of the junction differs from the germline gene, which may be a read error. This chain connects TRBV2 to TRBJ1-2; D is possibly TRBD1 (6 bases). This CDR3 spans 13 amino acids. Germline-derived CDR1 and CDR2 are SNHLY and FYNNEI. CDR3 protein: CASSEGNRAGYTF. The CDR3 DNA is TGTGCCAGCAGCGAAGGGAACAGGGCCGGCTACACCTTC. The variable domain in full, completed from reference TRBV2 and TRBJ1-2, reads EPEVTQTPSHQVTQMGQEVILRCVPISNHLYFYWYRQILGQKVEFLVSFYNNEISEKSEIFDDQFSVERPDGSNFTLKIRSTKLEDSAMYFCASSEGNRAGYTFGSGTRLTVV.

This clonotype was counted only a few times. J is TRBJ2-5 and V is TRBV11-3; 7 positions agree with TRBD2. The CDR3 loop spans 16 amino acids. Germline values: CDR1 SGHNT, CDR2 YENEEA. The V segment lost 0 bases and the J segment 4 bases; nucleotides outside the gene matches: 8. CDR3 DNA: TGTGCCAGCAGCTTAGATCTCGCGGGGGTAGGAGAGACCCAGTACTTC. This codes for CASSLDLAGVGETQYF.

This clonotype was found once. The genes are TRBV24-1 and TRBJ1-5; TRBD1 is a possible D gene (5 bases). V was clipped by 5 bases and J by 11 bases, with 9 bases between them. Germline V gene data show CDR1 as KGHDR and CDR2 as SFDVKD. The CDR3 runs to 11 residues. The CDR3: CATSARGAQHF. The CDR3, as DNA: TGTGCCACCAGTGCTAGAGGGGCCCAGCATTTT.

This clonotype was detected only a few times. The genes are TRBV7-3 and TRBJ1-5; weak D call: TRBD1 (5 bases). This CDR3 has 18 residues. Germline V gene data show CDR1 as SGHTA and CDR2 as FQGTGA. Trimming shortened V by 4 bases and J by 6 bases, and 25 bases separated the two germline ends. The CDR3 DNA reads TGTGCCAGCAGCTCCCCAACGGAGGGGTTAGAGGGGATTCAGCCCCAGCATTTT. Translation: CASSSPTEGLEGIQPQHF.

V gene TRBV25-1 combines with J gene TRBJ1-2; 9 nucleotides align to TRBD1. CDR1 and CDR2 from the germline V gene are MGHDK and SYGVNS. This CDR3 is built from 14 residues. V shed 9 bases, J shed 1 base, and the junction held 6 bases outside the gene matches. CDR3 bases: TGTGCCAGTGGGACGGGACAGGGTAACTATGGCTACACCTTC. The encoded protein is CASGTGQGNYGYTF.

Many counts were recorded for this clonotype. The CDR3 region has the DNA TGCGCCAGCAGCCAAGGGGCACTAAACAATCAGCCCCAGCATTTT. This encodes CASSQGALNNQPQHF. This chain joins TRBV4-1 and TRBJ1-5; D is ambiguous. Trimming took off 1 base at V and 3 bases at J, with 10 bases between the two ends. Germline values: CDR1 MGHRA, CDR2 YSYEKL. The CDR3 runs to 15 residues.

This clonotype showed up many times. The genes are TRBV14 and TRBJ1-2, with D unresolved. The V gene's germline CDR1 is SGHDN and CDR2 FVKESK. Trimming took off 1 base at V and 2 bases at J, with 5 bases between the two ends. The CDR3 is 13 residues long. The CDR3: CASSQVQNYGYTF. CDR3 DNA sequence: TGTGCCAGCAGCCAAGTACAGAACTATGGCTACACCTTC.

Regarding this clonotype: The CDR3 does not close with the conserved phenylalanine or tryptophan, likely indicating a read error. It is unclear where the CDR3 begins or ends on the DNA, so no DNA is shown, and the CDR3 is as TCRdb lists it. V is TRBV10-3 and J is TRBJ2-5; TRBD1 is taken as the D call from the table, unchecked against the DNA. The CDR3 adds up to 10 amino acids, both ends counted. Germline CDR1 reads ENHRY; CDR2 reads SYGVKD. The CDR3 protein is CASSGGTRNT.

This clonotype was seen many times. The J gene is TRBJ1-5, the V gene TRBV24-1, with 7 positions matching TRBD1. V dropped 9 bases and J dropped 4; count of bases not matched to a gene: 5. In germline, CDR1 is KGHDR, CDR2 SFDVKD. The CDR3 is 13 residues long. This CDR3 reads CATAQQGNQPQHF. CDR3 coding DNA: TGTGCCACCGCGCAACAGGGGAATCAGCCCCAGCATTTT.